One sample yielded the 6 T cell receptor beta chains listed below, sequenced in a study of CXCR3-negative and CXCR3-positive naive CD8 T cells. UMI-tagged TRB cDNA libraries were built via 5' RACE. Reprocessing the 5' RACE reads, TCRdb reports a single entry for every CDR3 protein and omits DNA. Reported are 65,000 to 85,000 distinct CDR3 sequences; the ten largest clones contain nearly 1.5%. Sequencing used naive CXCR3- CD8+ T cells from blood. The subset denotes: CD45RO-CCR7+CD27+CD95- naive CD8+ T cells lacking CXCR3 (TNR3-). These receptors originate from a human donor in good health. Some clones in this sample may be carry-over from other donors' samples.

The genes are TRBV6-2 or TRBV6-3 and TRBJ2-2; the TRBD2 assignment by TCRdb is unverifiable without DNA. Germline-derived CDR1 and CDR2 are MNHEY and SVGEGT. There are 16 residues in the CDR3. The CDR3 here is CASSPERPPNTGELFF.

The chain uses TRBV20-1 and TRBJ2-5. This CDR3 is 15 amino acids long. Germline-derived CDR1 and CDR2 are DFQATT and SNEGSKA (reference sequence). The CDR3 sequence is CSARFQGSGFETQYF.

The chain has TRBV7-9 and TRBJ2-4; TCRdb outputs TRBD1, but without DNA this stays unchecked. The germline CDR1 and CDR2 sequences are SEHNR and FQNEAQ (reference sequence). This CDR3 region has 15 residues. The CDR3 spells CASSPAGTGYNIQYF.

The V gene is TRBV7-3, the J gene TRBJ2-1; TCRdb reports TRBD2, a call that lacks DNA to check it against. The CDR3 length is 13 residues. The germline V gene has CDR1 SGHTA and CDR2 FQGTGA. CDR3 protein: CASSPLPEGEQFF.

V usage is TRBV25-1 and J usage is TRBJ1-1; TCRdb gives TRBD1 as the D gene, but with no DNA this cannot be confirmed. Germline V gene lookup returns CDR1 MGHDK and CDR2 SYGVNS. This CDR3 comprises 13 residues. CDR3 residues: CASSESAGTEAFF.

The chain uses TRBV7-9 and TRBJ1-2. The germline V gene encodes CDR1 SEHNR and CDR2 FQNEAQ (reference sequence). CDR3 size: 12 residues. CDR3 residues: CASSLNSYGYTF.